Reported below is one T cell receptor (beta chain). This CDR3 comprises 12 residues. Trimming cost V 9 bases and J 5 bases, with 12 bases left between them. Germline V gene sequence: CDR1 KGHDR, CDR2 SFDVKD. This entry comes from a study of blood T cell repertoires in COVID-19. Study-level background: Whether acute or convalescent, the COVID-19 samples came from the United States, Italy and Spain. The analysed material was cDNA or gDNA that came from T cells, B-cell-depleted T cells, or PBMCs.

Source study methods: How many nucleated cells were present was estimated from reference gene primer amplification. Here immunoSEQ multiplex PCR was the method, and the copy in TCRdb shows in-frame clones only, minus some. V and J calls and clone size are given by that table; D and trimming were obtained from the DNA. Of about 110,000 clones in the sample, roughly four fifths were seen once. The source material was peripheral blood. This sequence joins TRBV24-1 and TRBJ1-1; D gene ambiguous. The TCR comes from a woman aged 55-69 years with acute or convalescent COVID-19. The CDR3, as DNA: TGTGCCACCGCGGATGGAAAAACTGAAGCTTTCTTT. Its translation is CATADGKTEAFF.